This TCR beta chain was documented in a study of T-cell reconstitution after alpha-beta-depleted transplantation in children. Findings of the study overall: Recipient T cells and thymic progenitors that survived were the source of the high TCRbeta diversity seen at day 60 in some patients.

To note about this clonotype: Antigen unknown.

Library preparation (for TCRbeta) was performed with unique molecular identifiers. Via MiXCR, TCRdb re-called the PCR reads, giving one row per CDR3 protein. The sample includes about 870,000 distinct CDR3 sequences, under 20% seen only once; the top ten take just under 5%. Germline V gene sequence: CDR1 SGDLS, CDR2 YYNGEE. The CDR3 spans 15 residues. Trimming took off 3 bases at V and 0 bases at J, with 10 bases between the two ends. The sequenced sample was PBMCs, mostly from graft donor cells, obtained 360 days after TCRalphabeta/CD19-depleted stem cell transplant. The J gene is TRBJ1-5, the V gene TRBV9; D possibly corresponds to TRBD1 (6 bases). The receptor was isolated from a male patient aged 5 to 17 who had a stem cell transplant for acute lymphoblastic leukemia, so the T cells may come from the graft donor. CDR3 loop: CASSAGTPSNQPQHF. CDR3 DNA: TGTGCCAGCAGCGCCGGGACACCTAGCAATCAGCCCCAGCATTTT.